Below are 27 T cell receptor beta chains sequenced from a single sample in a study of T cell responses to AZD1222 COVID-19 vaccine. Clones were sequenced by immunoSEQ multiplex PCR, and TCRdb holds only the in-frame ones, with some missing. The sample shows fewer than 130,000 clones, about 88% of them seen only once. The sample here was peripheral blood, taken on day 0 of AZD1222 vaccination. These receptors all stem from an adult in good health.

V usage is TRBV7-9 and J usage is TRBJ1-4, with 7 bases lining up with TRBD1. CDR1 and CDR2 (germline): SEHNR, FQNEAQ (reference sequence). CDR3 size: 16 residues. V shed 4 bases, J shed 0 bases, and the junction held 5 bases outside the gene matches. CDR3 protein: CASSSGTATTNEKLFF. CDR3 coding DNA: TGTGCCAGCAGCTCCGGGACAGCGACAACTAATGAAAAACTGTTTTTT.

V and J are TRBV6-1 and TRBJ2-2; TRBD2 aligns across 11 bases. Germline V CDR1 and CDR2: MNHNS, SASEGT. The CDR3 consists of 17 residues. Germline trimming cut 0 bases from V and 6 bases from J; bases unmatched to any gene: 6. The CDR3 reads CASSEASLAGGAGELFF. The CDR3 nucleotides read TGTGCCAGCAGTGAAGCGTCCCTAGCGGGAGGTGCCGGGGAGCTGTTTTTT.

The rearrangement uses TRBV3-1 (or the pseudogene TRBV3-2) and TRBJ1-1, with D uncertain. The length of the CDR3 is 11 residues. CDR1 LGHDT and CDR2 YNNKEL come from the germline V gene (reference sequence). Trimming took 3 bases from V and 3 from J, leaving 2 bases between them. CDR3 bases: TGTGCCAGCAGCCACCACACTGAAGCTTTCTTT. Protein: CASSHHTEAFF.

The chain joins TRBV12-3 or TRBV12-4 to TRBJ1-2; D unclear. Trimming removed 6 bases from V and 2 bases from J, with 10 bases in between. The CDR3 has 13 amino acids. In nucleotides, the CDR3 is TGTGCCAGCAGGGAAGGACGGAACTATGGCTACACCTTC. The encoded protein is CASREGRNYGYTF.

V and J are TRBV19 and TRBJ1-2; 8 bases are a match to TRBD1. With V trimmed by 9 bases and J by 3 bases, 6 bases remained unmatched. The CDR3 length is 13 residues. Germline V gene sequence: CDR1 LNHDA, CDR2 SQIVND (reference sequence). CDR3 coding DNA: TGTGCCAGCCGGACAGGGATGGACTATGGCTACACCTTC. Encoded protein: CASRTGMDYGYTF.

V and J are TRBV6-5 and TRBJ1-5, with TRBD1 as a possible D gene (6 bases). The CDR3 has 13 amino acids. Trimming cost V 7 bases and J 6 bases, with 13 bases left between them. The germline CDR1 and CDR2 sequences are MNHEY and SVGAGI. The CDR3 region has the DNA TGTGCCAGCACGCAGGGGCCGAGTCAGCCCCAGCATTTT. It codes for CASTQGPSQPQHF.

The gene calls are TRBV6-5 and TRBJ1-4, with a tentative D call TRBD1 (6 bases). V lost 6 bases to trimming and J lost 7 bases, with 12 bases between them. CDR3 length equals 13 residues. Germline CDR1 reads MNHEY; CDR2 reads SVGAGI. CDR3 amino acids: CASRKDSGEKLFF. CDR3 nucleotide sequence: TGTGCCAGCAGAAAGGACAGTGGTGAAAAACTGTTTTTT.

The chain uses TRBV18 and TRBJ1-2; 8 bases are shared with TRBD1. V shed 5 bases and J 4 bases; nucleotides not matched to a gene: 18. In germline, CDR1 is KGHSH, CDR2 LQKENI. This CDR3 has 18 amino acids. The CDR3 spells CASSFTGTGGVLGYGYTF. The CDR3 DNA reads as TGTGCCAGCTCATTCACCGGGACAGGCGGGGTCCTTGGCTATGGCTACACCTTC.

The chain links TRBV19 to TRBJ1-2; D uncertain. Trimming stripped 3 bases from V and 3 bases from J, with 14 bases between. Germline V gene sequence: CDR1 LNHDA, CDR2 SQIVND (reference sequence). This CDR3 has 15 amino acids. CDR3 loop: CASSILSDLDYGYTF. CDR3 in DNA: TGTGCCAGTAGTATTTTATCGGACCTCGACTATGGCTACACCTTC.

This chain links TRBV5-1 with TRBJ1-6; D may be TRBD1 (5 bases). Germline V lookup: CDR1 SGHRS, CDR2 YFSETQ. V gave up 4 bases and J gave up 6 bases, with 20 bases separating them. The CDR3 length is 17 residues. The chain's CDR3 is CASSSGGPSTTNSPLHF. The DNA for the CDR3 is TGCGCCAGCAGCAGTGGGGGACCGAGCACGACTAATTCACCCCTCCACTTT.

In the case of this clone: A read error may produce the germline difference seen at one junction end. V usage is TRBV19 and J usage is TRBJ1-5; D remains ambiguous. CDR1 and CDR2 from the germline V gene are LNHDA and SQIVND (reference sequence). The CDR3 is 12 residues long. DNA of the CDR3: TGTGCCAGTTGGGGTAGCGATCAGCCCCAGCATTTT. It is translated as CASWGSDQPQHF.

V is TRBV5-4 and J is TRBJ1-6, with TRBD1 as a possible D gene (6 bases). The length of the CDR3 is 13 residues. The V gene's germline CDR1 is SGHNT and CDR2 YYREEE (reference sequence). Trimming left V 2 bases short and J 8 bases short, with 8 bases between. CDR3 DNA sequence: TGTGCCAGCAGCTTAGGGGGGTATTCACCCCTCCACTTT. Its translation is CASSLGGYSPLHF. The full variable domain, its missing parts supplied by reference TRBV5-4 and TRBJ1-6, is ETGVTQSPTHLIKTRGQQVTLRCSSQSGHNTVSWYQQALGQGPQFIFQYYREEENGRGNFPPRFSGLQFPNYSSELNVNALELDDSALYLCASSLGGYSPLHFGNGTRLTVT.

The rearrangement uses TRBV30 and TRBJ1-5; D possibly corresponds to TRBD1 (6 bases). Trimming pared 3 bases from V and 4 bases from J, leaving 22 bases between. The CDR3 consists of 17 residues. Germline CDR1 and CDR2: GTSNPN and SVGIG (reference sequence). In DNA form, the CDR3 reads TGTGCCTGGAGGCGAGGGGGTGGCGGGCACCTGAATCAGCCCCAGCATTTT. This codes for CAWRRGGGGHLNQPQHF.

The chain couples TRBV12-3 or TRBV12-4 to TRBJ2-7; unclear D gene. The CDR3 loop spans 13 amino acids. The V gene lost 3 bases and the J gene lost 2 bases, with 8 bases spanning the gap. For the CDR3, the DNA is TGTGCCAGCAGTTTTAGCCAGGCCTACGAGCAGTACTTC. It encodes CASSFSQAYEQYF.

The genes are TRBV7-8 and TRBJ1-4; D unresolved. There are 18 residues in the CDR3. In germline, CDR1 is SGHVS, CDR2 FQNEAQ. Deletions cut 5 bases from V and 8 bases from J, with 27 bases between. The chain's CDR3 is CASSVLSGSALSREKLFF. CDR3 DNA: TGTGCCAGCAGCGTACTCTCGGGGTCAGCTCTTTCGCGGGAAAAACTGTTTTTT. Full variable domain (missing parts from reference TRBV7-8 and TRBJ1-4): GAGVSQSPRYKVAKRGQDVALRCDPISGHVSLFWYQQALGQGPEFLTYFQNEAQLDKSGLPSDRFFAERPEGSVSTLKIQRTQQEDSAVYLCASSVLSGSALSREKLFFGSGTQLSVL.

The rearrangement uses TRBV10-2 and TRBJ1-2; TRBD1 matches 11 bases. This CDR3 spans 16 amino acids. In germline, CDR1 is WSHSY, CDR2 SAAADI. V was pared by 4 bases and J by 2 bases, with 6 bases of the junction left unmatched. The CDR3 nucleotides read TGCGCCAGCAGTGGGGGGACAGGGGGTACGAACTATGGCTACACCTTC. Encoded protein: CASSGGTGGTNYGYTF.

The rearrangement links TRBV19 to TRBJ2-2; D assignment may be TRBD1 or TRBD2 (5 bases each). V shed 6 bases and J shed 4 bases, with 12 bases lying between them. The CDR3 consists of 14 residues. Germline-derived CDR1 and CDR2 are LNHDA and SQIVND (reference sequence). The CDR3 is CASRWDGSTGELFF. CDR3 in DNA: TGTGCCAGTAGGTGGGACGGAAGCACCGGGGAGCTGTTTTTT.

This clone showed up just once. The CDR3 sequence is CAIPVAGGRPGEQYF. CDR3 nucleotides: TGTGCCATCCCCGTGGCGGGGGGGCGCCCTGGGGAGCAGTACTTC. The chain combines TRBV6-4 with TRBJ2-7; 9 bases map to TRBD2. This CDR3 has 15 residues. Germline loops: CDR1 MRHNA, CDR2 SNTAGT. After removal of 10 bases from V and 7 bases from J, the junction contained 17 bases not matched to a gene.

This clone was recorded only once. The genes are TRBV30 and TRBJ1-5; the D gene is possibly TRBD1 (6 bases). Per germline, CDR1 GTSNPN and CDR2 SVGIG (reference sequence). The length of the CDR3 is 16 residues. Deletions cut 5 bases from V and 3 bases from J, with 20 bases between. DNA for the CDR3: TGTGCCTGGGGGGCTGCCGACAGGAGCTACAATCAGCCCCAGCATTTT. Residues: CAWGAADRSYNQPQHF. Drawing the rest from reference TRBV30 and TRBJ1-5, the complete variable domain is SQTIHQWPATLVQPVGSPLSLECTVEGTSNPNLYWYRQAAGRGLQLLFYSVGIGQISSEVPQNLSASRPQDRQFILSSKKLLLSDSGFYLCAWGAADRSYNQPQHFGDGTRLSIL.

The V gene is TRBV9, the J gene TRBJ2-2; D is perhaps TRBD1 (5 bases). The ends were cut back, 0 bases at V and 5 bases at J, with 5 bases in the middle. The CDR3 length is 13 residues. Germline V gene sequence: CDR1 SGDLS, CDR2 YYNGEE. CDR3 sequence: CASSVEGTGELFF. The DNA for the CDR3 is TGTGCCAGCAGCGTAGAGGGGACCGGGGAGCTGTTTTTT.

This clone was seen only once. The CDR3 here is CASSSVRESSYEQYF. Here the CDR3 DNA reads TGTGCCAGCAGCTCTGTGAGGGAAAGCTCCTACGAGCAGTACTTC. V gene TRBV5-6 combines with J gene TRBJ2-7; a possible D gene is TRBD2 (5 bases). Germline V gives CDR1 SGHDT, CDR2 YYEEEE. CDR3 length: 15 residues. Trimming cost V 3 bases and J 0 bases, with 13 bases left between them. The full variable domain, rest sourced from reference TRBV5-6 and TRBJ2-7, is DAGVTQSPTHLIKTRGQQVTLRCSPKSGHDTVSWYQQALGQGPQFIFQYYEEEERQRGNFPDRFSGHQFPNYSSELNVNALLLGDSALYLCASSSVRESSYEQYFGPGTRLTVT.

This chain joins TRBV3-1 (or the pseudogene TRBV3-2) and TRBJ1-1; D gene uncertain. The V end was cut by 0 bases, the J end by 2 bases, with 4 bases between. From germline, CDR1 is LGHDT and CDR2 YNNKEL (reference sequence). CDR3 length: 13 amino acids. CDR3 in amino acids: CASSQDGNTEAFF. Here the CDR3 DNA reads TGTGCCAGCAGCCAAGACGGAAACACTGAAGCTTTCTTT.

V is TRBV5-4 and J is TRBJ2-7; 9 nucleotides match TRBD2. Germline V gene data show CDR1 as SGHNT and CDR2 as YYREEE (reference sequence). J lost 6 bases, V lost 3 bases, and 10 bases had no gene match. The CDR3 has 15 residues. CDR3 residues: CASSSGASGMGEQYF. The CDR3 coding sequence is TGTGCCAGCAGCTCCGGGGCTAGCGGGATGGGCGAGCAGTACTTC. The full variable domain, its missing parts supplied by reference TRBV5-4 and TRBJ2-7, is ETGVTQSPTHLIKTRGQQVTLRCSSQSGHNTVSWYQQALGQGPQFIFQYYREEENGRGNFPPRFSGLQFPNYSSELNVNALELDDSALYLCASSSGASGMGEQYFGPGTRLTVT.

This clone came up once. The gene calls are TRBV3-1 (or the pseudogene TRBV3-2) and TRBJ2-5; TRBD2 matches at 10 bases. After removal of 0 bases from V and 5 bases from J, the junction contained 3 bases not matched to a gene. Germline CDR1 and CDR2: LGHDT and YNNKEL (reference sequence). CDR3 length: 15 amino acids. The CDR3 spells CASSQDEAGGETQYF. The CDR3 DNA sequence: TGTGCCAGCAGCCAAGATGAAGCGGGAGGGGAGACCCAGTACTTC.

The DNA for the CDR3 is TGTGCCAGCAGCTTGGGCCCGGGGGGGGATTCACCCCTCCACTTT. Amino acid sequence: CASSLGPGGDSPLHF. The V gene is TRBV6-5, the J gene TRBJ1-6; possibly TRBD1 for D (5 bases). Deletions cut 6 bases from V and 8 bases from J, with 17 bases between. The germline gives CDR1 MNHEY, CDR2 SVGAGI. The CDR3 length is 15 residues.

This chain links TRBV10-3 with TRBJ2-3, with D tentatively TRBD1 or TRBD2 (5 bases each). CDR1 is ENHRY, CDR2 SYGVKD, per germline. V was pared by 4 bases and J by 1 base, with 9 bases between. This CDR3 has 14 residues. CDR3 nucleotide sequence: TGTGCCATCAGTGTGGGGGAGCGCACAGATACGCAGTATTTT. This encodes CAISVGERTDTQYF.

This CDR3 is CASSGGGQGAGQFF. In DNA, the CDR3 is TGTGCCAGCAGCGGAGGCGGACAGGGGGCCGGGCAGTTCTTC. V and J are TRBV5-6 and TRBJ2-1; 11 nucleotides line up with TRBD1. Germline loops: CDR1 SGHDT, CDR2 YYEEEE. The CDR3 extends over 14 amino acids. J was trimmed by 12 bases and V by 4 bases; bases with no gene match: 9.